The clone carrying this T cell receptor beta chain was recorded at least ten times. Its specificity is unknown. This sample stems from a study of identical twins. General study points: Interpretation of the results relied on cross-sectional statistical analysis and not on following the same donors.

Unique molecular identifiers were present on cDNA, and template switching added a universal primer site. TCRdb reprocessed the 5' RACE reads with MiXCR, giving one entry per CDR3 protein. This table holds 550,000 to 700,000 distinct CDR3 sequences, around a tenth found once. No donor was unhealthy or non-Caucasian. These data are also associated with another study on yellow fever vaccine responses in identical twins. That report adds: The T cell response to vaccination in identical twins was reportedly partly convergent and partly personalized.

This clonotype was sampled from a woman under 30 in good health. Sequenced: PBMCs.

The CDR3 reads CASSSGTLYEQYF. CDR3 DNA sequence: TGCGCCAGCAGCTCCGGGACCTTATACGAGCAGTACTTC. This sequence joins TRBV5-1 and TRBJ2-7, with D perhaps matching TRBD1 or TRBD2 (5 bases each). The CDR3 is 13 residues long. V was clipped by 3 bases and J by 4 bases, with 11 bases between them. CDR1 and CDR2 (germline): SGHRS, YFSETQ.